This TCR beta chain was identified in a study of long-term antiretroviral therapy in people with HIV. Study results and limitations: ART adherence, viral resistance and therapy changes were not recorded. Diversity rose after ART but stayed below transplant donor controls. HIV repertoires showed narrower CDR3 length ranges than controls. Blood was collected between about 2003 and 2018, possibly under older ART regimens.

Germline V gene sequence: CDR1 SGHNT, CDR2 YYREEE (reference sequence). V was pared by 0 bases and J by 4 bases, with 11 bases between. The CDR3 covers 15 residues. On this clone: Its antigen is as yet unknown.

Survey-level resolution applied to immunoSEQ assay v3.0. Generated by immunoSEQ multiplex PCR, the TCRdb table keeps only in-frame clones and is missing some. There are over 20,000 clones in the sample; approximately 89% occur only once, and about 3.5% lies in the top ten. This receptor was identified in a woman between 45 and 60 years old with HIV. The sequencing here drew on unsorted PBMCs, taken roughly 2.7 years after starting antiretroviral therapy. The rearrangement links TRBV5-4 to TRBJ2-1; D unresolved. This CDR3 reads CASSLGNSGYNEQFF. The CDR3 region has the DNA TGTGCCAGCAGCTTGGGGAATAGTGGGTACAATGAGCAGTTCTTC.